This T cell receptor (beta chain) was profiled in a study of regulatory T cells in long-lasting Graves disease. Study-level results: Newly diagnosed disease favored TRBV20-1 and TRBJ2-1 over persistent disease. A reduction in accuracy may have resulted from the small sample size. Persistent Graves' patients showed a TCR diversity that was lower than that of newly diagnosed ones.

This CDR3 is 14 amino acids long. Per germline, CDR1 SEHNR and CDR2 FQNEAQ (reference sequence). V was pared by 3 bases and J by 5 bases, with 1 base of the junction left unmatched. Regarding time point: persistent/refractory GD, antithyroid drugs over 5 years with positive TRAb. PBMCs were the source of the RNA used for TCR sequencing. CDR3 regions were amplified by Arm-PCR using iRepertoire HTBI primers to build TCR beta libraries. MiXCR was run by TCRdb on the multiplex PCR reads, yielding one entry per CDR3 protein. Among a few hundred thousand distinct CDR3 sequences, roughly 21% were seen once, and the ten largest hold roughly 6.9%. This clonotype was recorded at least ten times. The antigen remains undetermined.

This chain uses TRBV7-9 with TRBJ1-1; 12 bases align to TRBD1. Specimen: peripheral blood mononuclear cells (PBMCs), collected when the disease was refractory, from a patient treated with antithyroid drugs. The sequence derives from a female donor with Graves disease. DNA of the CDR3: TGTGCCAGCAGCTTGGGACAGGGGGCGACTGAAGCTTTCTTT. Translating gives CASSLGQGATEAFF.